This TCR beta chain was sequenced during a study of regulatory T cells in long-lasting Graves disease. Study-wide context: The study enrolled newly diagnosed Graves' patients on antithyroid drugs under 3 months.

Through Arm-PCR of CDR3 regions and iRepertoire HTBI primers, TCR beta libraries were built. TCRdb processed the multiplex PCR reads anew with MiXCR; each CDR3 protein has one entry. The sample shows 550,000 to 650,000 distinct CDR3 sequences, about 16% of them seen only once. Time point meaning: newly diagnosed GD, antithyroid drugs for less than 3 months. There was RNA extracted from PBMCs, and the TCR library was made from it. Recruitment took place at an endocrinology department in Xi'an, China. The ends were cut back, 0 bases at V and 6 bases at J, with 10 bases in the middle. The length of the CDR3 is 14 residues. CDR1 SGHNT and CDR2 YYREEE come from the germline V gene (reference sequence). These data were also filed under a second study, of T cells in Graves' hyperthyroidism and ophthalmopathy. As that study records: The majority of expanded thyroid clonotypes above 0.001 also appeared in blood.

This sequence was found in a man aged 18 to 29 with Graves disease. V is TRBV5-4 and J is TRBJ1-3; D not resolved. The sample was peripheral blood mononuclear cells (PBMCs), taken at new diagnosis, from a patient treated with antithyroid drugs. CDR3 coding DNA: TGTGCCAGCAGCTTGGCGGGCGGGGAAAACACCATATATTTT. Protein sequence: CASSLAGGENTIYF.